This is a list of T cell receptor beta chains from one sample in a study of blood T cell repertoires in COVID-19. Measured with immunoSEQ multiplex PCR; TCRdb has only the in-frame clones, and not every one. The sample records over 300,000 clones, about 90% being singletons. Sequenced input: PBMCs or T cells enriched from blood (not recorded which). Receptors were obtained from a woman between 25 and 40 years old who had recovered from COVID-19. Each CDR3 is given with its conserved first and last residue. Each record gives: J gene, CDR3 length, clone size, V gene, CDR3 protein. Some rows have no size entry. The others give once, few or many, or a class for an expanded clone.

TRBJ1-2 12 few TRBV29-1 CSVLGARHGYTF
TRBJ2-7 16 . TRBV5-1 CASSLAGATFPNEQYF
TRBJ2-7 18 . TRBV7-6 CASSTPGDSGGSSYEQYF
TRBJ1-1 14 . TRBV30 CAWGGRASNTEAFF
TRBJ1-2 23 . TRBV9 CASSASGTGGKVPTAPPNYGYTF
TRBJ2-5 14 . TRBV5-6 CATAGGGDGETQYF
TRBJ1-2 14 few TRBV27 CASSPGTGNYGYTF
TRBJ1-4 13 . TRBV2 CASRTASNEKLFF
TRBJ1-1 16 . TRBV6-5 CASSYVIGVGGGEAFF
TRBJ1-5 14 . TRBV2 CASSGDSVNQPQHF
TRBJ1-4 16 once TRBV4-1 CASSHPSGGVDEKLFF
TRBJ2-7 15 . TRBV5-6 CASSPGTRTPYEQYF
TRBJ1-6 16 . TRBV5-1 CASSLEGTGYSSPLHF
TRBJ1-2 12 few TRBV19 CASSREDYGYTF
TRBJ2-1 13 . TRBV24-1 CATSDTNRDEQFF
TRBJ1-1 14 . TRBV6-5 CASSRQGPSTEAFF
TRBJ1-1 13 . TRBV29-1 CSVEAAGSTEAFF
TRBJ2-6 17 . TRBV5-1 CASSGTGGVSGANVLTF
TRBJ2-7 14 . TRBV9 CASSVLAGTHEQYF
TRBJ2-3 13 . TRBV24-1 CATSDLSTDTQYF